The present T cell receptor beta chain was sequenced within a study of CD8+ T cells in alopecia areata. Across the whole study: Treated individuals took tofacitinib by mouth, 5 to 10 mg twice daily. Overall study findings and caveats: Many expanded lesional clones stayed in scalp and blood while on tofacitinib.

The V end was cut by 2 bases, the J end by 5 bases, with 9 bases between. The CDR3 contains 13 residues. Germline V CDR1 and CDR2: SEHNR, FQNEAQ (reference sequence). Comments on this clone: Its antigen remains unknown.

It was cDNA, reverse transcribed from extracted RNA, that served as the sequencing template. Measured with immunoSEQ multiplex PCR; TCRdb has only the in-frame clones, and not every one. Of 95,000 to 120,000 clones in the sample, roughly three fifths were seen once. Treatment specified: oral pan-JAK inhibitor, 5-10 mg twice daily. The TCR sequence derives from a human donor with alopecia areata. This specimen was CD4+ T cells sorted from blood, taken at week 24, from a patient treated with tofacitinib. This chain connects TRBV7-9 to TRBJ1-1; TRBD1 is a possible D gene (5 bases). This chain's CDR3 is CASSLTEGTEAFF. The CDR3 bases are TGTGCCAGCAGCTTAACAGAGGGGACTGAAGCTTTCTTT.